Listed here are 10 T cell receptor beta chains from one sample, sequenced in a study of CXCR3-negative and CXCR3-positive naive CD8 T cells. Study-wide findings and caveats: Comparison of naive cells showed more hydrophobic TRB CDR3s in CXCR3-positive than in CXCR3-negative naive cells.

These receptors' antigens are unknown. Libraries were UMI-labeled 5' RACE TRB cDNA. TCRdb reworked the 5' RACE reads into one entry per CDR3 protein, no DNA. The sample's table shows about 120,000 distinct CDR3 sequences. Sample: naive CXCR3+ CD8+ T cells from blood. Subset defined: CD45RO-CCR7+CD27+CD95- naive CD8+ T cells expressing CXCR3 (TNR3+). The receptors were sampled from a human donor in good health. Some clones in this sample may be carry-over from other donors' samples.

The chain combines TRBV7-9 with TRBJ2-2; TCRdb proposes TRBD2, but this gene call is untestable without DNA. This CDR3 is built from 14 residues. The germline V gene encodes CDR1 SEHNR and CDR2 FQNEAQ (reference sequence). The chain's CDR3 is CASSSPGGIGELFF.

The V call is TRBV20-1, the J call TRBJ2-3; TCRdb indicates TRBD1, and absent DNA this call remains unverified. The CDR3 runs to 14 residues. Germline lookup yields CDR1 DFQATT and CDR2 SNEGSKA (reference sequence). Here the CDR3 reads CSATPGFRTDTQYF.

The chain carries TRBV12-3 or TRBV12-4 and TRBJ2-1; TCRdb returns TRBD1, unconfirmable since there is no DNA. This CDR3 is 14 amino acids long. CDR3 residues: CASSQGRGINEQFF.

The rearrangement links TRBV7-2 to TRBJ2-4; the D call from TCRdb, TRBD1, cannot be confirmed without DNA. There are 16 residues in the CDR3. CDR1 and CDR2 (germline): SGHTA, FQGNSA. The CDR3 region is CASSPLGGAYENIQYF.

The V call is TRBV5-6, the J call TRBJ2-1; TCRdb selects TRBD2, and the lack of DNA leaves this call unchecked. Germline values: CDR1 SGHDT, CDR2 YYEEEE. CDR3 size: 13 residues. The CDR3 loop is CASSLPGRNEQFF. The full variable domain, completed using reference TRBV5-6 and TRBJ2-1, is DAGVTQSPTHLIKTRGQQVTLRCSPKSGHDTVSWYQQALGQGPQFIFQYYEEEERQRGNFPDRFSGHQFPNYSSELNVNALLLGDSALYLCASSLPGRNEQFFGPGTRLTVL.

This chain links TRBV14 with TRBJ2-1; there is no DNA to check the TCRdb D call of TRBD1. There are 13 residues in the CDR3. Germline V gene lookup returns CDR1 SGHDN and CDR2 FVKESK. CDR3 residues: CASSQGRYNEQFF.

The chain uses TRBV4-1 and TRBJ2-3; TCRdb names TRBD1, which stays unverified in the absence of DNA. The CDR3 contains 15 residues. The germline gives CDR1 MGHRA, CDR2 YSYEKL. CDR3 sequence: CASSPGTGSTDTQYF.

The chain has TRBV15 and TRBJ2-7; TCRdb names TRBD2, which stays unverified in the absence of DNA. The germline V gene has CDR1 LNHNV and CDR2 YYDKDF (reference sequence). The CDR3 contains 14 residues. The CDR3 sequence is CATSTWDSNYEQYF.

CDR3 residues: CASSPRPGFTGELFF. The rearrangement links TRBV12-3 or TRBV12-4 to TRBJ2-2; TCRdb returns TRBD1, unconfirmable since there is no DNA. CDR3 size: 15 residues.

This chain uses TRBV7-8 with TRBJ2-1. The CDR3 covers 15 residues. Germline V gene data show CDR1 as SGHVS and CDR2 as FQNEAQ. CDR3 amino acids: CASSPMVGGYNEQFF.